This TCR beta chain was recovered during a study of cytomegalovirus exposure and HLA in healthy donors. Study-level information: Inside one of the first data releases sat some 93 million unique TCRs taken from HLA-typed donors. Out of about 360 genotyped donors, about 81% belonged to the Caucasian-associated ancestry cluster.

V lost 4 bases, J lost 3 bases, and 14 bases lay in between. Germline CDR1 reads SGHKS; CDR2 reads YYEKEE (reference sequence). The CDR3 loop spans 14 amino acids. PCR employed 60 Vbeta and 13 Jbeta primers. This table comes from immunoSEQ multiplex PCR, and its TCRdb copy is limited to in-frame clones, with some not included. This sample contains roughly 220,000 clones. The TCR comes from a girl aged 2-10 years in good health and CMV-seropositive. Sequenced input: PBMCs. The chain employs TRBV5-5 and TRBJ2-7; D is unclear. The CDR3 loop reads CASSAEPALYEQYF. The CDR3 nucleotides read TGTGCCAGCAGCGCGGAGCCGGCCCTCTACGAGCAGTACTTC.